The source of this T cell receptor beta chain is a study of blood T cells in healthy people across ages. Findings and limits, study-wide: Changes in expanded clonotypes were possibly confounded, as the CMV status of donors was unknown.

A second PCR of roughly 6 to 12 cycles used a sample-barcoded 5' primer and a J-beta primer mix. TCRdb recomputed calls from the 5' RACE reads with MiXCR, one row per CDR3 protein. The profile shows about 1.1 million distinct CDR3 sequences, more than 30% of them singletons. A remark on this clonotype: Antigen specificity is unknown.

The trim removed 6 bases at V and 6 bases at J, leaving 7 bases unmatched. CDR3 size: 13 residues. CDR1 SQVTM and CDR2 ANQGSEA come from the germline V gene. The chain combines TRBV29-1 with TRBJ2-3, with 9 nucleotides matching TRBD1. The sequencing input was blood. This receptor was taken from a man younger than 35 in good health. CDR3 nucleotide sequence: TGCAGCGTCGAAACAGGGGGCAGGGATACGCAGTATTTT. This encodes CSVETGGRDTQYF.